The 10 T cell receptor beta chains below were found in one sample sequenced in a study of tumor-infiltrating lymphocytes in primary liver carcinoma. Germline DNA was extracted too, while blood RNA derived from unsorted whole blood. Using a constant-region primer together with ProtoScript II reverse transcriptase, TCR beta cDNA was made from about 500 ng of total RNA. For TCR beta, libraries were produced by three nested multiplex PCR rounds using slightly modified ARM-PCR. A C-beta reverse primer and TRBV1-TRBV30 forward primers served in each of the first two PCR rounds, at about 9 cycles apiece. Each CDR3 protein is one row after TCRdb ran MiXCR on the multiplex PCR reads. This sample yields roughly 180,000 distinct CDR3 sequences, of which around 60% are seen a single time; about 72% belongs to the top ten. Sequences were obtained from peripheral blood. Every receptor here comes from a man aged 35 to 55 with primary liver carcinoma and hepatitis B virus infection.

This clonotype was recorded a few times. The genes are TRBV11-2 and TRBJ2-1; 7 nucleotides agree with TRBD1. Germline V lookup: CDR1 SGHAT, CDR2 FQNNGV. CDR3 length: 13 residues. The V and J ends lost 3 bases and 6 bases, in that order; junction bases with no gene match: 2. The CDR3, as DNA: TGTGCCAGCAGCTTCACAGGGGTCAATGAGCAGTTCTTC. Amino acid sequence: CASSFTGVNEQFF.

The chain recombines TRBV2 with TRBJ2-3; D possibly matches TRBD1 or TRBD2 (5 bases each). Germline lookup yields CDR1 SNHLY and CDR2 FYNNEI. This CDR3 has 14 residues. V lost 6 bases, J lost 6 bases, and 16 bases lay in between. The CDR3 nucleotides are TGTGCCAGCAGGGTTGGACGGGGCTCGGATACGCAGTATTTT. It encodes CASRVGRGSDTQYF.

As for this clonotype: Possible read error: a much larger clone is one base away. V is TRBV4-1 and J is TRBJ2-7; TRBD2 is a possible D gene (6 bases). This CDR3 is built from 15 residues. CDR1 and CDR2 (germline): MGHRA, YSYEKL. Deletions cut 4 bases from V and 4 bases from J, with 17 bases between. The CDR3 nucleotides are TGCGCCAGCAGCCCTTGGCAGGGAGGAGATTACGAGCAGTACTTC. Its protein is CASSPWQGGDYEQYF.

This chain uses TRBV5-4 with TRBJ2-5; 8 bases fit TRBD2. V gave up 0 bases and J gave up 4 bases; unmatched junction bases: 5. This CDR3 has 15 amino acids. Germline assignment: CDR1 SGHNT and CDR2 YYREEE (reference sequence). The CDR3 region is CASSLAAGVGETQYF. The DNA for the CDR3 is TGTGCCAGCAGCTTGGCAGCGGGGGTTGGAGAGACCCAGTACTTC.

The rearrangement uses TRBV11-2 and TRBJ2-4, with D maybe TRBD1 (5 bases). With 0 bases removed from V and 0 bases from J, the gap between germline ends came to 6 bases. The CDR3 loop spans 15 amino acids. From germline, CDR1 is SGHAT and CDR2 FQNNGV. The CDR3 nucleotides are TGTGCCAGCAGCTTAGACAGGGTAGCCAAAAACATTCAGTACTTC. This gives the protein CASSLDRVAKNIQYF.

The CDR3 reads CASSPDYRTQETQYF. CDR3 in DNA: TGTGCCAGCAGTCCAGACTACAGGACCCAAGAGACCCAGTACTTC. The gene calls are TRBV6-6 and TRBJ2-5, with D possibly being TRBD1 or TRBD2 (5 bases each). The CDR3 consists of 15 residues. Trimming stripped 5 bases from V and 1 base from J, with 14 bases between. Germline V CDR1 and CDR2: MNHNY, SVGAGI (reference sequence).

CDR3 sequence reads: CASSQESPLSGTRGEQFF. CDR3 DNA: TGTGCCAGCAGCCAAGAATCCCCCCTATCGGGAACACGTGGTGAGCAGTTCTTC. The chain joins TRBV4-2 to TRBJ2-1; D is possibly TRBD2 (5 bases). The germline CDR1 and CDR2 sequences are LGHNA and YNFKEQ. V dropped 0 bases and J dropped 9 bases, with 24 bases sitting between them. CDR3 length equals 18 residues.

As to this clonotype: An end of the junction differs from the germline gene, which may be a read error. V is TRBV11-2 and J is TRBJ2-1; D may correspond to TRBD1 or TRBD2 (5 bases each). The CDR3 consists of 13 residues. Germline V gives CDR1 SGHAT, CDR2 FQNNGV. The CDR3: CDSSSPGSNEQFF. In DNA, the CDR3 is TGTGACAGCAGTTCCCCAGGGAGCAATGAGCAGTTCTTC.

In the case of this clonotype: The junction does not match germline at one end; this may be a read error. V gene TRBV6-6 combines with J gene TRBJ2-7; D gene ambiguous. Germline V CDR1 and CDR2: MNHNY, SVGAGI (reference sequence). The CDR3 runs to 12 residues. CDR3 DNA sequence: TGTGCCAACAGTGAAGTCCCCTACGAGCAGTACTTC. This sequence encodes CANSEVPYEQYF.

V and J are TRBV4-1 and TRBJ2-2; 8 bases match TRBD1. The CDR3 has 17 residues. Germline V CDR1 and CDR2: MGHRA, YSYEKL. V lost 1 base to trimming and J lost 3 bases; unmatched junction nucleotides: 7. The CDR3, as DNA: TGCGCCAGCAGCCAAGCTCCGCAGGGGGCCGACACCGGGGAGCTGTTTTTT. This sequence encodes CASSQAPQGADTGELFF.